This TCR beta chain was recovered during a study of blood T cell repertoires in COVID-19. Sequencing was performed with immunoSEQ multiplex PCR; in TCRdb, only in-frame clones are kept and a portion is missing. Of about 200,000 clones in the sample, roughly four fifths are singletons; the top ten hold about 10%. CDR1 ENHRY and CDR2 SYGVKD come from the germline V gene. This CDR3 contains 16 residues. V was clipped by 3 bases and J by 5 bases; unmatched bases: 7. This clonotype originated in a man aged 40-49 years who had recovered from COVID-19. Sequencing was carried out using PBMCs or T cells enriched from blood (not recorded which). The V and J genes are TRBV10-3 and TRBJ2-5; 12 bases fit TRBD1. The chain's CDR3 is CAISDGTGGSRETQYF. CDR3 bases: TGTGCCATCAGTGATGGGACAGGGGGCTCCAGGGAGACCCAGTACTTC.